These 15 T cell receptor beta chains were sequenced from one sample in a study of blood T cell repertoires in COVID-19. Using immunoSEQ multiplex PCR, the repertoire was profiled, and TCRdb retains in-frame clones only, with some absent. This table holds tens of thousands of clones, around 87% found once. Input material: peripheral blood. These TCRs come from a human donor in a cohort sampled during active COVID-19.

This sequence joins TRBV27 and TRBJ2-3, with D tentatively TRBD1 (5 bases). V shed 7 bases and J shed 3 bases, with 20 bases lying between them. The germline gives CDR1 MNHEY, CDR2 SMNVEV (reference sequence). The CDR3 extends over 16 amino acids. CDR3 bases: TGTGCCAGCACCAGGGTGACTCCCACAGGTACAGATACGCAGTATTTT. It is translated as CASTRVTPTGTDTQYF.

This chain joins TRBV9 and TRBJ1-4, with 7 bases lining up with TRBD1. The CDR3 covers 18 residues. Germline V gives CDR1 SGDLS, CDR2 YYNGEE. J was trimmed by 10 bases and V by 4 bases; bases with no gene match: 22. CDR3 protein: CASSPAGTATGGDGKLFF. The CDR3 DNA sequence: TGTGCCAGCAGCCCCGCCGGGACAGCCACGGGGGGGGATGGAAAACTGTTTTTT.

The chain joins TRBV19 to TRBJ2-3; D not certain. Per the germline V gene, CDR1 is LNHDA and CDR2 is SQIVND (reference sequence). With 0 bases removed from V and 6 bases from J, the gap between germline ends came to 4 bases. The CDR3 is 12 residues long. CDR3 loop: CASSIEADTQYF. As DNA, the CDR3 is TGTGCCAGTAGTATAGAAGCGGATACGCAGTATTTT.

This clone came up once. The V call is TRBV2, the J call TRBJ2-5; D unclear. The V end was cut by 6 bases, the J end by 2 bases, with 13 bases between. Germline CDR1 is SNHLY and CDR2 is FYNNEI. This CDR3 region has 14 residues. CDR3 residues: CASRFEQVQETQYF. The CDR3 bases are TGTGCCAGCAGGTTCGAGCAAGTTCAAGAGACCCAGTACTTC.

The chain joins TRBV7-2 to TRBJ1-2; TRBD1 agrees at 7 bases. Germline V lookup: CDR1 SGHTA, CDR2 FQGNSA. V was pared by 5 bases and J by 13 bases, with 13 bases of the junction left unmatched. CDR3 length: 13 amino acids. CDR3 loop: CASSLYRGIVPTF. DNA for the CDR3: TGTGCCAGCAGCCTTTACAGGGGAATAGTCCCCACCTTC.

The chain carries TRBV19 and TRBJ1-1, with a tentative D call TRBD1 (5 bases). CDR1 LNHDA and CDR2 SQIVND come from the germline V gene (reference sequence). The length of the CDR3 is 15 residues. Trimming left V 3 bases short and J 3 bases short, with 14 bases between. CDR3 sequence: CASSMKLGGYTEAFF. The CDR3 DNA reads TGTGCCAGTAGTATGAAACTGGGGGGGTACACTGAAGCTTTCTTT. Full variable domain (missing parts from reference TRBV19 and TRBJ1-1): DGGITQSPKYLFRKEGQNVTLSCEQNLNHDAMYWYRQDPGQGLRLIYYSQIVNDFQKGDIAEGYSVSREKKESFPLTVTSAQKNPTAFYLCASSMKLGGYTEAFFGQGTRLTVV.

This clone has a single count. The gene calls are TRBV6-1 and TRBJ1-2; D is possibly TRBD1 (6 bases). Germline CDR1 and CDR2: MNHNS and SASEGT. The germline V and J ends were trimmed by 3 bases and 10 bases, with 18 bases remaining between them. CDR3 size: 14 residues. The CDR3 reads CASSDTDFRGHYTF. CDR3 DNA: TGTGCCAGCAGTGATACCGACTTCAGGGGCCACTACACCTTC.

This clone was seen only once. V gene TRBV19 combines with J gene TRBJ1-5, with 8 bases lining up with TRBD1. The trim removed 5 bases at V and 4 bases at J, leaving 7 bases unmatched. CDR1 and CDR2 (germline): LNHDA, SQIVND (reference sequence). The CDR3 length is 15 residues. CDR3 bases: TGTGCCAGTAGTCCAGGGGGCGCGGGTAATCAGCCCCAGCATTTT. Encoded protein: CASSPGGAGNQPQHF.

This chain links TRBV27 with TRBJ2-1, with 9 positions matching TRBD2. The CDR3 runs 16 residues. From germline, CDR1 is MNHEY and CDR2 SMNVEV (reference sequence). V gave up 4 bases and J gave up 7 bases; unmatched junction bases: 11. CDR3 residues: CASSSRGSGSVNEQFF. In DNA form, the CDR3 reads TGTGCCAGCAGTTCCCGAGGTAGCGGGAGTGTTAATGAGCAGTTCTTC.

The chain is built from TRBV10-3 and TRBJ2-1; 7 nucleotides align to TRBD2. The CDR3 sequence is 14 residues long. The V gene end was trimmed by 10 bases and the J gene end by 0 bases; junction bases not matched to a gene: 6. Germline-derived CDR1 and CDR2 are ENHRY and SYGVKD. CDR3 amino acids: CATSLAASYNEQFF. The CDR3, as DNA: TGTGCCACCTCTCTAGCGGCCTCCTACAATGAGCAGTTCTTC.

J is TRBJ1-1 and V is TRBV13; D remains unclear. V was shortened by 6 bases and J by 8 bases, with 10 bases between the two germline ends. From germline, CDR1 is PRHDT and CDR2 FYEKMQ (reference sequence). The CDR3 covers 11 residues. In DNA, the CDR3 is TGTGCCAGCAGGGCTCGAGGGGAAGCTTTCTTT. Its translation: CASRARGEAFF.

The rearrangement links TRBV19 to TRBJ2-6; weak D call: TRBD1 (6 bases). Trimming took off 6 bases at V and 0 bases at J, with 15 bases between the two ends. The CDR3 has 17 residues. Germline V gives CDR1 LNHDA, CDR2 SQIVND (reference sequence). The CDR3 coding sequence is TGTGCCAGTAGCCAAACAGGGCTCATCTCTGGGGCCAACGTCCTGACTTTC. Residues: CASSQTGLISGANVLTF.

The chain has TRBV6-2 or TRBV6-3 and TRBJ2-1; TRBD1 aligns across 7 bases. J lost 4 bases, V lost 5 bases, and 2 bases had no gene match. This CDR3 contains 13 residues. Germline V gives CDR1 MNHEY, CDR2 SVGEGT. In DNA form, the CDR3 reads TGTGCCAGCAGTATGGACAGGTACAATGAGCAGTTCTTC. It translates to CASSMDRYNEQFF.

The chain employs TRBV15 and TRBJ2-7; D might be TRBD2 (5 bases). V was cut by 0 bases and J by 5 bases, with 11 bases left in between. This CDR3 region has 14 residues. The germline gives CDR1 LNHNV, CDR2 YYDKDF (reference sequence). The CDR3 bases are TGTGCCACCAGCAGAGATGCCGCCGGGGACGAGCAGTACTTC. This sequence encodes CATSRDAAGDEQYF.

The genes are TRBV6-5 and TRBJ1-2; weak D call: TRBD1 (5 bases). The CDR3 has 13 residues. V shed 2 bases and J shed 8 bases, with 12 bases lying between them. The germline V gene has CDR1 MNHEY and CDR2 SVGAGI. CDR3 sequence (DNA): TGTGCCAGCAGTTACGAGGCAGGGTGGGGCTACACCTTC. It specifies CASSYEAGWGYTF.